This T cell receptor beta chain came from a study of tumor-infiltrating lymphocytes in localized non-small cell lung cancer. TCRdb's copy holds only in-frame clones and misses some; the assay was immunoSEQ multiplex PCR. The table lists 11,000 or so clones, 70% to 90% of them singletons. This receptor was taken from a human donor with non-small cell lung cancer. The sample comprised uninvolved lung tissue not adjacent to the tumor.

The DNA for the CDR3 is TGTGCCATTAAAACAGGGCCGGGACAGCCCCAGCATTTT. Its protein product is CAIKTGPGQPQHF. The chain couples TRBV10-3 to TRBJ1-5, with D perhaps TRBD1 (6 bases). V lost 9 bases, J lost 7 bases, and 16 bases lay in between. The V gene's germline CDR1 is ENHRY and CDR2 SYGVKD. The length of the CDR3 is 13 residues.